The clone carrying this T cell receptor beta chain was recorded at least ten times. The antigen is not known. In the ophthalmopathy cohort, Clinical Activity Score was at least 3, NOSPECS grade at least 4, and duration under 3 months. The data stem from a study of T cells in Graves' hyperthyroidism and ophthalmopathy. Findings and caveats of the study: Ophthalmopathy and stable hyperthyroidism were told apart by a 13 V-J model. Blood held most thyroid clonotypes expanded above 0.001 frequency.

The TCR beta CDR3 regions underwent amplification using RNA transcripts as the source. Researchers ran a first-round RT-PCR on the TCR CDR3 using the HTBI primer set. MiXCR, applied by TCRdb to the multiplex PCR reads, yields one record per CDR3 protein. The sample lists approximately 300,000 distinct CDR3 sequences, about 18% seen once, with approximately 60% in the top ten. This CDR3 comprises 15 residues. Deletions cut 1 base from V and 1 base from J, with 8 bases between. Germline V gene data show CDR1 as SGHAT and CDR2 as FQNNGV. The origin of this receptor is a woman between 55 and 75 years old with Graves' ophthalmopathy. The V gene is TRBV11-2, the J gene TRBJ2-4; D uncertain. The sequenced sample was blood. The CDR3 is CASSLVPGAKNIQYF. For the CDR3, the DNA is TGTGCCAGCAGCTTAGTCCCTGGGGCCAAAAACATTCAGTACTTC.